A single sample is the source of the 17 T cell receptor beta chains below, sequenced in a study of T cell repertoires in cytomegalovirus infection. TCRdb independently ran MiXCR on the reads; one entry per CDR3 protein. The sample lists roughly 230,000 distinct CDR3 sequences; 6% to 8% were seen once. The sequenced material came from PBMCs. Receptors originate from a human donor in good health (CMV status not recorded). Some clones in this sample may be carry-over from other donors' samples.

This clonotype appeared many times. The V call is TRBV2, the J call TRBJ1-5; 8 bases are a match to TRBD1. The CDR3 is 13 residues long. The V segment lost 6 bases and the J segment 9 bases; nucleotides outside the gene matches: 7. Germline CDR1 reads SNHLY; CDR2 reads FYNNEI. CDR3 protein: CASRPQGGVPQHF. The CDR3 coding sequence is TGTGCCAGCAGGCCACAGGGGGGAGTGCCCCAGCATTTT.

This clonotype was picked up many times. The chain joins TRBV7-9 to TRBJ2-2, with D hard to call. Germline V gene sequence: CDR1 SEHNR, CDR2 FQNEAQ (reference sequence). V was shortened by 3 bases and J by 8 bases, with 16 bases between the two germline ends. There are 15 residues in the CDR3. The CDR3 bases are TGTGCCAGCAGCTTTGTCAGGAGCCATTCGGGGGAGCTGTTTTTT. It translates to CASSFVRSHSGELFF.

This clonotype was observed a few times. The genes are TRBV6-2 or TRBV6-3 and TRBJ2-3, with 10 bases that match TRBD2. The V gene end was trimmed by 5 bases and the J gene end by 2 bases; junction bases not matched to a gene: 4. The CDR3 is made up of 15 amino acids. Germline CDR1 MNHEY, CDR2 SVGEGT. CDR3 DNA sequence: TGTGCCAGCAGTAGCCTAGCGGGGGCCACAGATACGCAGTATTTT. Protein: CASSSLAGATDTQYF.

This clonotype was seen a few times. The chain has TRBV20-1 and TRBJ1-1, with 8 bases lining up with TRBD1. CDR3 length equals 15 residues. The germline gives CDR1 DFQATT, CDR2 SNEGSKA (reference sequence). J was trimmed by 1 base and V by 2 bases; bases with no gene match: 6. The CDR3 loop is CSARPGGLSNTEAFF. CDR3 sequence (DNA): TGCAGTGCTAGACCAGGGGGCCTATCGAACACTGAAGCTTTCTTT.

There are many counts of this clonotype. V gene TRBV5-1 combines with J gene TRBJ1-1; TRBD1 matches 9 bases. Germline V lookup: CDR1 SGHRS, CDR2 YFSETQ. The length of the CDR3 is 14 residues. The ends lost 4 bases at V and 2 bases at J; junction bases unmatched: 3. The CDR3 nucleotides are TGCGCCAGCAGCGTGGACAGGGGAAACACTGAAGCTTTCTTT. This codes for CASSVDRGNTEAFF.

V and J are TRBV5-1 and TRBJ1-5, with D hard to call. The V end lost 0 bases, the J end lost 4 bases, and 5 bases lay between the germline ends. Germline CDR1 SGHRS, CDR2 YFSETQ. The CDR3 extends over 13 amino acids. The CDR3 reads CASSLGENQPQHF. DNA of the CDR3: TGCGCCAGCAGCTTGGGAGAGAATCAGCCCCAGCATTTT.

There are many counts of this clonotype. The genes are TRBV5-5 and TRBJ2-5; 10 nucleotides line up with TRBD2. Trimming took 1 base from V and 1 from J; bases not matched to a gene: 10. In germline, CDR1 is SGHKS, CDR2 YYEKEE (reference sequence). The length of the CDR3 is 18 residues. The CDR3 reads CASSLRPVSGGPQETQYF. CDR3 nucleotides: TGTGCCAGCAGCTTGCGGCCGGTTAGCGGGGGGCCCCAAGAGACCCAGTACTTC.

V gene TRBV10-3 combines with J gene TRBJ2-7; the D gene is possibly TRBD1 (5 bases). V was cut by 4 bases and J by 2 bases, with 9 bases left in between. The CDR3 has 13 amino acids. Germline CDR1 reads ENHRY; CDR2 reads SYGVKD. This CDR3 reads CAISGQIAYEQYF. CDR3 DNA: TGTGCCATCAGTGGACAGATTGCCTACGAGCAGTACTTC.

This clonotype was recorded many times. The V call is TRBV7-8, the J call TRBJ1-6; 7 nucleotides agree with TRBD1. The trim removed 6 bases at V and 9 bases at J, leaving 5 bases unmatched. This CDR3 spans 13 amino acids. Germline V CDR1 and CDR2: SGHVS, FQNEAQ. The CDR3 protein is CASSGTVTSPLHF. The DNA for the CDR3 is TGTGCCAGCAGTGGGACAGTTACTTCACCCCTCCACTTT.

This clonotype occurred many times. The chain carries TRBV19 and TRBJ2-2; D unclear. The CDR3 runs 14 residues. Germline values: CDR1 LNHDA, CDR2 SQIVND (reference sequence). Trimming took off 6 bases at V and 4 bases at J, with 12 bases between the two ends. The CDR3 sequence is CASRKEVSTGELFF. The CDR3 DNA sequence: TGTGCCAGTAGGAAGGAAGTTAGCACCGGGGAGCTGTTTTTT.

This clonotype was seen repeatedly, ten times or more. The chain combines TRBV6-2 or TRBV6-3 with TRBJ1-1; the match to TRBD1 covers 8 bases. CDR3 size: 15 residues. J gave up 5 bases and V 5 bases, and 10 bases lay outside the gene matches. The germline V gene encodes CDR1 MNHEY and CDR2 SVGEGT. Here the CDR3 DNA reads TGTGCCAGCAGTCCAGGAGGGACAGGATGGACTGAAGCTTTCTTT. Translated, it gives CASSPGGTGWTEAFF.

This clonotype showed up many times. The CDR3 region is CASTASGGGPRTGELFF. In nucleotides, the CDR3 is TGTGCCAGCACCGCTTCGGGAGGGGGACCTCGCACCGGGGAGCTGTTTTTT. The V gene is TRBV2, the J gene TRBJ2-2; 8 bases match TRBD2. The CDR3 has 17 residues. V shed 7 bases, J shed 4 bases, and the junction held 14 bases outside the gene matches. CDR1 and CDR2 from the germline V gene are SNHLY and FYNNEI. The whole variable domain, remainder taken from reference TRBV2 and TRBJ2-2, is EPEVTQTPSHQVTQMGQEVILRCVPISNHLYFYWYRQILGQKVEFLVSFYNNEISEKSEIFDDQFSVERPDGSNFTLKIRSTKLEDSAMYFCASTASGGGPRTGELFFGEGSRLTVL.

There are many counts of this clonotype. Mismatch with germline at one junction end may stem from a read error. This chain joins TRBV6-2 or TRBV6-3 and TRBJ2-1; 7 bases agree with TRBD1. This CDR3 is 12 amino acids long. Germline CDR1 is MNHEY and CDR2 is SVGEGT. CDR3 bases: TGTGCCAGCAGTTCAATGACAGGGTGGGAGATCTTC. This translates into CASSSMTGWEIF.

This clonotype has only one observation. Since a much larger clone is just one base distant, this may be a read error. CDR3 sequence (DNA): TGCAGTGCTTTACAGGGGGCCGGGCATCAGCCCCAGCATTTT. It codes for CSALQGAGHQPQHF. The chain combines TRBV20-1 with TRBJ1-5, with TRBD1 identical over 9 bases. Germline V gene data show CDR1 as DFQATT and CDR2 as SNEGSKA (reference sequence). With 5 bases clipped from V and 5 bases from J, the junction kept 7 bases outside the gene matches. This CDR3 spans 14 amino acids.

This clonotype was counted at least ten times. The chain links TRBV7-2 to TRBJ2-3, with TRBD2 matching 12 bases. The CDR3 spans 16 residues. The ends lost 5 bases at V and 4 bases at J; junction bases unmatched: 7. Germline loops: CDR1 SGHTA, CDR2 FQGNSA. The chain's CDR3 is CASSLTSSGGADTQYF. The CDR3 nucleotides read TGTGCCAGCAGCCTCACCTCTAGCGGGGGGGCAGATACGCAGTATTTT.

The sample holds a few counts of this clonotype. This chain uses TRBV20-1 with TRBJ1-4; D gene ambiguous. Trimming shortened V by 0 bases and J by 4 bases, and 6 bases separated the two germline ends. Looked up from germline, CDR1 is DFQATT and CDR2 is SNEGSKA (reference sequence). The CDR3 contains 13 residues. The CDR3 loop is CSARENVNEKLFF. As DNA, the CDR3 is TGCAGTGCTAGAGAAAACGTTAATGAAAAACTGTTTTTT.

In regard to this clonotype: One base away lies a much larger clone, so this may be a sequencing read error. The J gene is TRBJ2-7, the V gene TRBV2; D uncertain. This CDR3 has 10 amino acids. Trimming pared 4 bases from V and 3 bases from J, leaving 1 base between. Germline CDR1 is SNHLY and CDR2 is FYNNEI. The chain's CDR3 is CASSGYEQYF. The CDR3 DNA reads TGTGCCAGCAGTGGCTACGAGCAGTACTTC.